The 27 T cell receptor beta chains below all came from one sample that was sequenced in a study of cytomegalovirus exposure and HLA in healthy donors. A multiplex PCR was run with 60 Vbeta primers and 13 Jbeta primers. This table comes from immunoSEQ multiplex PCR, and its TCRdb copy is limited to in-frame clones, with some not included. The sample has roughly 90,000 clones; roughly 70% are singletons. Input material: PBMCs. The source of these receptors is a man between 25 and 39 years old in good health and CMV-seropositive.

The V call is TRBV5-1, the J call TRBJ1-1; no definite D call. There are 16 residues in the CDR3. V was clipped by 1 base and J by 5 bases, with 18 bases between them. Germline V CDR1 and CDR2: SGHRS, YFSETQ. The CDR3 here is CASSLQLVGSGTEAFF. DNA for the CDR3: TGCGCCAGCAGCTTGCAGCTGGTGGGATCGGGAACTGAAGCTTTCTTT. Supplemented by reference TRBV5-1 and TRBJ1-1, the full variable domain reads KAGVTQTPRYLIKTRGQQVTLSCSPISGHRSVSWYQQTPGQGLQFLFEYFSETQRNKGNFPGRFSGRQFSNSRSEMNVSTLELGDSALYLCASSLQLVGSGTEAFFGQGTRLTVV.

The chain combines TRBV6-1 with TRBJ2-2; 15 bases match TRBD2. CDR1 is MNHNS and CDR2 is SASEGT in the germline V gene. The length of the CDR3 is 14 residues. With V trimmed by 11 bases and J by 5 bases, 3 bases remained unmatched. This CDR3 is CASGLAGGTGELFF. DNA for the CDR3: TGTGCCTCCGGACTAGCGGGAGGGACCGGGGAGCTGTTTTTT.

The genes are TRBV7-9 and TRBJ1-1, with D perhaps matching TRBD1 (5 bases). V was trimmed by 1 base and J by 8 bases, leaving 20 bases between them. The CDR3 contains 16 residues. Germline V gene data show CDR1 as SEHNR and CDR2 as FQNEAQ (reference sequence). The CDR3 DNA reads TGTGCCAGCAGCTTAGGGTGGGGGTCGGGGGTGAACGAAGCTTTCTTT. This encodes CASSLGWGSGVNEAFF. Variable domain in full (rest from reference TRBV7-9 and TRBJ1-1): DTGVSQNPRHKITKRGQNVTFRCDPISEHNRLYWYRQTLGQGPEFLTYFQNEAQLEKSRLLSDRFSAERPKGSFSTLEIQRTEQGDSAMYLCASSLGWGSGVNEAFFGQGTRLTVV.

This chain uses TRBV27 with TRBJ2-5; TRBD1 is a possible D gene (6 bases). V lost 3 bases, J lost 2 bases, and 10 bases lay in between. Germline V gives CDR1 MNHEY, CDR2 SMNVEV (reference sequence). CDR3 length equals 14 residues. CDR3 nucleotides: TGTGCCAGCAGTTTTGAGGGGACACAAGAGACCCAGTACTTC. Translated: CASSFEGTQETQYF.

CDR3 amino acids: CASSPGLLPERNTEAFF. The CDR3 coding sequence is TGTGCCAGCAGCCCGGGTCTGCTCCCGGAAAGGAACACTGAAGCTTTCTTT. The chain employs TRBV5-5 and TRBJ1-1; the D is unclear. The germline CDR1 and CDR2 sequences are SGHKS and YYEKEE (reference sequence). Trimming removed 4 bases at V and 1 base at J, with 20 bases between. CDR3 size: 17 residues.

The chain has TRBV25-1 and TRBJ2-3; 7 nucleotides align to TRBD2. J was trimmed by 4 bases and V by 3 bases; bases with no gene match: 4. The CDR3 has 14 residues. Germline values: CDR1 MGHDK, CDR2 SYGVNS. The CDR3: CASSEEGGADTQYF. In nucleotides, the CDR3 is TGTGCCAGCAGTGAGGAGGGAGGGGCAGATACGCAGTATTTT.

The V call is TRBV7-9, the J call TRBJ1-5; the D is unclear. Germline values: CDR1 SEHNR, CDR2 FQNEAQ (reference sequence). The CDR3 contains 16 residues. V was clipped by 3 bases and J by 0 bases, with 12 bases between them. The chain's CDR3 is CASSFGELYSNQPQHF. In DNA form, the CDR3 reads TGTGCCAGCAGCTTTGGAGAGCTTTATAGCAATCAGCCCCAGCATTTT.

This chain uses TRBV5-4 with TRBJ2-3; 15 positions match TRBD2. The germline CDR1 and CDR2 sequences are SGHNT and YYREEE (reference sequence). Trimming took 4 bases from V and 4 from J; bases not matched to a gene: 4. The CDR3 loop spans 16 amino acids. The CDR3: CASSLGLAGGSDTQYF. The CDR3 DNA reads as TGTGCCAGCAGCCTAGGACTAGCGGGAGGGTCAGATACGCAGTATTTT.

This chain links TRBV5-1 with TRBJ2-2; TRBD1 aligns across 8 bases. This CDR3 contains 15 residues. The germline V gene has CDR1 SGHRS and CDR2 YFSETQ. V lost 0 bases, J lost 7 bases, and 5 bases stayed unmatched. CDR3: CASSLGQGASGELFF. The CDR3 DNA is TGCGCCAGCAGCTTGGGCCAGGGGGCCAGCGGGGAGCTGTTTTTT.

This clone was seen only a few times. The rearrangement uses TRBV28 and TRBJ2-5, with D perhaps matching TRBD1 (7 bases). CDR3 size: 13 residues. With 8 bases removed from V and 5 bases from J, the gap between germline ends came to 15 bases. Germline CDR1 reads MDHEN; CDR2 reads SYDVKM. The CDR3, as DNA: TGTGCCAGCGCGGCAGGGGGGAGGGAGACCCAGTACTTC. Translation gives CASAAGGRETQYF.

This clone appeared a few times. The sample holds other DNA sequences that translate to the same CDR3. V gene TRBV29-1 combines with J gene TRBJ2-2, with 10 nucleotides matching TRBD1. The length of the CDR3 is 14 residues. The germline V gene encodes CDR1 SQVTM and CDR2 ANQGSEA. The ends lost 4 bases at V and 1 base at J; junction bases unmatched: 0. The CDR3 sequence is CSVGTGGNTGELFF. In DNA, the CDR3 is TGCAGCGTTGGGACAGGGGGGAACACCGGGGAGCTGTTTTTT.

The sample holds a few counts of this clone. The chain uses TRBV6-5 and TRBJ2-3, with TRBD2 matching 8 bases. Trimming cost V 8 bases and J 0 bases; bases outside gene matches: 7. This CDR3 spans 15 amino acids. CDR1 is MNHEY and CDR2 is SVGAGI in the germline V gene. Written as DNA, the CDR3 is TGTGCCAGCCGAAATAGCGGGGCGAGCACAGATACGCAGTATTTT. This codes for CASRNSGASTDTQYF.

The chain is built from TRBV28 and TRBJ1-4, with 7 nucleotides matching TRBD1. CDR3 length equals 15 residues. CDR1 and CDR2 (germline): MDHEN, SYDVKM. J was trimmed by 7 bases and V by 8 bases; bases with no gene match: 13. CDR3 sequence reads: CASARQGIGTEKLFF. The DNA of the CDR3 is TGTGCCAGCGCGCGACAGGGAATCGGAACTGAAAAACTGTTTTTT.

The CDR3 is CASSLGAASSYEQYF. CDR3 in DNA: TGTGCCAGCAGCTTAGGTGCAGCGAGTTCCTACGAGCAGTACTTC. This rearrangement joins TRBV7-9 to TRBJ2-7; D not resolved. The CDR3 is 15 residues long. CDR1 and CDR2 (germline): SEHNR, FQNEAQ (reference sequence). The V end was cut by 1 base, the J end by 1 base, with 11 bases between.

The CDR3 nucleotides are TGTGCCAGCAGAACAGGGGAGGATCAGCCCCAGCATTTT. Residues: CASRTGEDQPQHF. V gene TRBV4-2 combines with J gene TRBJ1-5; 7 bases fit TRBD1. Germline assignment: CDR1 LGHNA and CDR2 YNFKEQ. Trimming took 6 bases from V and 5 from J; bases not matched to a gene: 4. There are 13 residues in the CDR3.

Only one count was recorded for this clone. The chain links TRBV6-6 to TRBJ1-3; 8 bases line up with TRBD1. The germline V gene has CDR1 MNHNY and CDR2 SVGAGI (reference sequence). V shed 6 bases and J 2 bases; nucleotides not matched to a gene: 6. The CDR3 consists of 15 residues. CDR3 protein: CASSLGQGTGNTIYF. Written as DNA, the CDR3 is TGTGCCAGCAGCCTAGGACAGGGAACTGGAAACACCATATATTTT.

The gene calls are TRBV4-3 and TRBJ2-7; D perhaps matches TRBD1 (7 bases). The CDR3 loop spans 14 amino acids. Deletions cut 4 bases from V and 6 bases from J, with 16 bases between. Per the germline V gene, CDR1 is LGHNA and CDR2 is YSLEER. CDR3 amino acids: CASSRVRQGGEQYF. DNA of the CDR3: TGCGCCAGCAGCCGGGTCCGACAGGGAGGCGAGCAGTACTTC.

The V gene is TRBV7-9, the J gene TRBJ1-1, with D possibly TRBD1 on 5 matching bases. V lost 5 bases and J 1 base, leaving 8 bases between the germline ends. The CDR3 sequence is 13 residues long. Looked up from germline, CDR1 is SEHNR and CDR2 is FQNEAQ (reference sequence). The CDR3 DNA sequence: TGTGCCAGCAGCCGCGGGGCGAACACTGAAGCTTTCTTT. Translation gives CASSRGANTEAFF.

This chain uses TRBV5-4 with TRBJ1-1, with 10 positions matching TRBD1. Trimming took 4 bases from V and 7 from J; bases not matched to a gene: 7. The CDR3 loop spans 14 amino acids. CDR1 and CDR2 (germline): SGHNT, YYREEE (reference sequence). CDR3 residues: CASSLPGQGSEAFF. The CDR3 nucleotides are TGTGCCAGCAGCCTCCCGGGACAGGGGAGTGAAGCTTTCTTT.

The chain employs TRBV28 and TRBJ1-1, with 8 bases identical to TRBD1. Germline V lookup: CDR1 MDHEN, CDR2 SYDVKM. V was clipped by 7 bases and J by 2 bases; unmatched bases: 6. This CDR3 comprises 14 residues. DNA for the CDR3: TGTGCCAGCATTCCGGGACAGGCAAACACTGAAGCTTTCTTT. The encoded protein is CASIPGQANTEAFF.

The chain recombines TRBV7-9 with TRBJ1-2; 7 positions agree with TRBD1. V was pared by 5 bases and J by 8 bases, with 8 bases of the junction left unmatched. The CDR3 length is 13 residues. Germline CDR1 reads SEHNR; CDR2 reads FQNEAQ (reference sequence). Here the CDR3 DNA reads TGTGCCAGCAGCCACGAGGGGGCTGGAGGCTACACCTTC. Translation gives CASSHEGAGGYTF.

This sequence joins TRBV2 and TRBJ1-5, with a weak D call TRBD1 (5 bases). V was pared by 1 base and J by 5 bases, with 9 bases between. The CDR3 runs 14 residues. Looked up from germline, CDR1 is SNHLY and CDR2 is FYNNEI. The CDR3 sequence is CASSEVGPYQPQHF. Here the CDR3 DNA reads TGTGCCAGCAGTGAAGTGGGGCCTTATCAGCCCCAGCATTTT.

In DNA, the CDR3 is TGTGCCTGGAGTGTAGGGCAGGGGAATTCACCCCTCCACTTT. Amino acids: CAWSVGQGNSPLHF. The V gene is TRBV30, the J gene TRBJ1-6, with D perhaps TRBD1 (6 bases). Germline V gene sequence: CDR1 GTSNPN, CDR2 SVGIG (reference sequence). CDR3 length equals 14 residues. The V gene lost 0 bases and the J gene lost 7 bases, with 10 bases spanning the gap.

The CDR3, as DNA: TGCAGCGTGGCTGGAGGCAGGGGGCGCGACGAGCAGTACTTC. Amino acid sequence: CSVAGGRGRDEQYF. The chain is built from TRBV29-1 and TRBJ2-7; 8 bases agree with TRBD1. Germline assignment: CDR1 SQVTM and CDR2 ANQGSEA. The ends lost 6 bases at V and 5 bases at J; junction bases unmatched: 12. The CDR3 is 14 residues long.

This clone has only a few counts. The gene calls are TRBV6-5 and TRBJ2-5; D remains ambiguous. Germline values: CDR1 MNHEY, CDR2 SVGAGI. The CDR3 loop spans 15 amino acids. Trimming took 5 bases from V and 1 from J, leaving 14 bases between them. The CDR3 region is CASSPPSGGQETQYF. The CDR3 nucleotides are TGTGCCAGCAGTCCCCCTAGTGGCGGCCAAGAGACCCAGTACTTC.

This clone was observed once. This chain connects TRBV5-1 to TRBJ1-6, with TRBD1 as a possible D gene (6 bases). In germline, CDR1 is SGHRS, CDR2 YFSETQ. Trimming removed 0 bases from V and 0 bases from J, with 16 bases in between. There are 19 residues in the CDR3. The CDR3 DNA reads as TGCGCCAGCAGCTTGGGTAGGCAGGGGCCGAGCTCCTATAATTCACCCCTCCACTTT. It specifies CASSLGRQGPSSYNSPLHF.

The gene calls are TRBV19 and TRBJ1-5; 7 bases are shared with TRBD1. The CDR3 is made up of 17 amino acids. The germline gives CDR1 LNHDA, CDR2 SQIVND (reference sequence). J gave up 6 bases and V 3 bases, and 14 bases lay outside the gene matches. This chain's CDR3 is CASSILLHDRALQPQHF. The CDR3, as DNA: TGTGCCAGTAGTATTCTACTCCATGACAGGGCACTTCAGCCCCAGCATTTT.